Listed here are 19 T cell receptor beta chains from one sample, sequenced in a study of OX40 agonist ivuxolimab in advanced cancers. Sequencing used immunoSEQ multiplex PCR; TCRdb keeps in-frame clones, though not all of them. The repertoire holds tens of thousands of clones, with roughly 86% as singletons. The input for sequencing was CD4+ or CD8+ T cells sorted from blood, taken in a trial of the OX40 agonist ivuxolimab. These receptors originate from an adult with an advanced solid tumor such as melanoma, head and neck, liver or kidney cancer.

V is TRBV4-1 and J is TRBJ2-1; no clear D gene. Trimming stripped 2 bases from V and 8 bases from J, with 7 bases between. The germline V gene has CDR1 MGHRA and CDR2 YSYEKL. The CDR3 loop spans 12 amino acids. The CDR3 DNA reads as TGCGCCAGCAGCCAACTAGACTATGAGCAGTTCTTC. Translated, it gives CASSQLDYEQFF.

This sequence joins TRBV5-1 and TRBJ2-3; TRBD2 agrees at 12 bases. The CDR3 is 19 residues long. The J segment lost 2 bases and the V segment lost 4 bases, leaving 14 bases of the junction unmatched. Germline assignment: CDR1 SGHRS and CDR2 YFSETQ. The CDR3 DNA follows: TGCGCCAGCAGCCCGCGGGCTAGCGGGGGGGCCGCCATCACAGATACGCAGTATTTT. It specifies CASSPRASGGAAITDTQYF.

The table lists this clone with a count of one. The V and J genes are TRBV6-1 and TRBJ2-7; D tentatively fits TRBD1 or TRBD2 (5 bases each). Trimming pared 3 bases from V and 3 bases from J, leaving 15 bases between. Germline CDR1 MNHNS, CDR2 SASEGT. The CDR3 is made up of 15 amino acids. The CDR3 region is CASSEGPGGGYEQYF. The CDR3 nucleotides read TGTGCCAGCAGTGAGGGGCCTGGAGGCGGCTACGAGCAGTACTTC.

The chain employs TRBV2 and TRBJ2-3; 9 bases map to TRBD2. V lost 2 bases and J lost 2; bases outside the gene matches: 11. Looked up from germline, CDR1 is SNHLY and CDR2 is FYNNEI. There are 18 residues in the CDR3. CDR3 sequence: CASSESRMPSGNTDTQYF. Written as DNA, the CDR3 is TGTGCCAGCAGTGAATCCCGGATGCCTAGCGGGAACACAGATACGCAGTATTTT.

CDR3 amino acids: CASSHGVAGNTIYF. CDR3 bases: TGTGCCAGCAGCCATGGGGTTGCGGGAAACACCATATATTTT. The rearrangement uses TRBV7-2 and TRBJ1-3; D gene unclear. Trimming left V 5 bases short and J 4 bases short, with 12 bases between. The CDR3 consists of 14 residues. Per germline, CDR1 SGHTA and CDR2 FQGNSA.

The CDR3 nucleotides are TGTGCCAGCAGTGATATGGCAGGGGGACGATACGAGCAGTACTTC. This codes for CASSDMAGGRYEQYF. The rearrangement links TRBV2 to TRBJ2-7; the match to TRBD1 covers 7 bases. Trimming cost V 3 bases and J 4 bases; bases outside gene matches: 9. Looked up from germline, CDR1 is SNHLY and CDR2 is FYNNEI. CDR3 size: 15 residues.

V gene TRBV29-1 combines with J gene TRBJ1-2; D unclear. The germline V and J ends were trimmed by 0 bases and 3 bases, with 11 bases remaining between them. The germline V gene encodes CDR1 SQVTM and CDR2 ANQGSEA. This CDR3 is built from 14 residues. The CDR3 DNA sequence: TGCAGCGTTGAAGAGAGTCGGGGAGACTATGGCTACACCTTC. Translating gives CSVEESRGDYGYTF.

The chain joins TRBV4-2 to TRBJ2-7; unclear D gene. Deletions cut 0 bases from V and 0 bases from J, with 9 bases between. This CDR3 is built from 15 residues. Germline V gene lookup returns CDR1 LGHNA and CDR2 YNFKEQ. Here the CDR3 DNA reads TGTGCCAGCAGCCAAGATTGGAAGAGCTCCTACGAGCAGTACTTC. Translation gives CASSQDWKSSYEQYF.

The chain employs TRBV15 and TRBJ2-7, with TRBD1 matching over 10 bases. The CDR3 covers 14 residues. Trimming took 4 bases from V and 6 from J; bases not matched to a gene: 6. Germline CDR1 and CDR2: LNHNV and YYDKDF (reference sequence). The CDR3 spells CATSTGQGGIEQYF. The CDR3 DNA is TGTGCCACCAGCACCGGACAGGGGGGGATCGAGCAGTACTTC.

CDR3 sequence (DNA): TGTGCCACCAGCAGGTCCGACGTGGGGGCCGGCAAAAACATTCAGTACTTC. Translation gives CATSRSDVGAGKNIQYF. The chain couples TRBV15 to TRBJ2-4; D is possibly TRBD1 (6 bases). CDR3 length: 17 amino acids. Looked up from germline, CDR1 is LNHNV and CDR2 is YYDKDF (reference sequence). V was clipped by 3 bases and J by 3 bases, with 18 bases between them.

The chain couples TRBV6-1 to TRBJ2-7; 8 positions agree with TRBD2. Germline CDR1 reads MNHNS; CDR2 reads SASEGT. V dropped 1 base and J dropped 6; count of bases not matched to a gene: 8. The CDR3 consists of 15 residues. CDR3 region: CASSEGGLASPEQYF. In nucleotides, the CDR3 is TGTGCCAGCAGTGAAGGAGGACTAGCCTCCCCCGAGCAGTACTTC.

This clone was observed a single time. The genes are TRBV11-2 and TRBJ2-7; D is perhaps TRBD1 (6 bases). The germline V and J ends were trimmed by 1 base and 3 bases, with 19 bases remaining between them. The germline V gene has CDR1 SGHAT and CDR2 FQNNGV. The CDR3 consists of 17 residues. As DNA, the CDR3 is TGTGCCAGCAGCTTAGGTTTCCCCGGACAGAATGTCTACGAGCAGTACTTC. Encoded protein: CASSLGFPGQNVYEQYF.

J is TRBJ2-3 and V is TRBV9; D is perhaps TRBD1 (6 bases). The CDR3 contains 17 residues. Trimming shortened V by 4 bases and J by 2 bases, and 20 bases separated the two germline ends. CDR1 is SGDLS and CDR2 is YYNGEE in the germline V gene. In DNA, the CDR3 is TGTGCCAGCAGCCCCGCCCTAGTGGGGGCCAACACAGATACGCAGTATTTT. Its translation: CASSPALVGANTDTQYF.

The CDR3 nucleotides are TGTGCCAGCAGCGTGTTGAAACAGGGTAGCCCCTACGAGCAGTACTTC. Amino acids: CASSVLKQGSPYEQYF. This rearrangement joins TRBV5-5 to TRBJ2-7; a possible D gene is TRBD1 (6 bases). From germline, CDR1 is SGHKS and CDR2 YYEKEE (reference sequence). The CDR3 loop spans 16 amino acids. V was pared by 4 bases and J by 2 bases, with 19 bases between.

The rearrangement links TRBV14 to TRBJ2-7; D is ambiguous. V shed 4 bases and J shed 3 bases, with 7 bases lying between them. Germline CDR1 reads SGHDN; CDR2 reads FVKESK. The CDR3 loop spans 12 amino acids. Here the CDR3 reads CASSPANYEQYF. The CDR3 region has the DNA TGTGCCAGCAGCCCCGCCAACTACGAGCAGTACTTC. The entire variable domain, with the rest obtained from reference TRBV14 and TRBJ2-7, is as follows: EAGVTQFPSHSVIEKGQTVTLRCDPISGHDNLYWYRRVMGKEIKFLLHFVKESKQDESGMPNNRFLAERTGGTYSTLKVQPAELEDSGVYFCASSPANYEQYFGPGTRLTVT.

The J gene is TRBJ1-2, the V gene TRBV7-9; D perhaps matches TRBD1 (5 bases). V lost 5 bases to trimming and J lost 4 bases, with 17 bases between them. The CDR3 contains 15 residues. The germline V gene encodes CDR1 SEHNR and CDR2 FQNEAQ (reference sequence). The CDR3 DNA sequence: TGTGCCAGCAGCCCCTTTGCGCAGGGCCTCTATGGCTACACCTTC. Translated, it gives CASSPFAQGLYGYTF.

This chain uses TRBV7-9 with TRBJ1-4, with 10 bases fitting TRBD1. The CDR3 is 16 residues long. The V and J ends lost 5 bases and 2 bases, in that order; junction bases with no gene match: 5. Germline V gene lookup returns CDR1 SEHNR and CDR2 FQNEAQ (reference sequence). DNA for the CDR3: TGTGCCAGCAGCCCGGGACAGGGGCGCACTAATGAAAAACTGTTTTTT. Amino acids: CASSPGQGRTNEKLFF.

This clone was seen a handful of times. The genes are TRBV19 and TRBJ1-5; tentative D call: TRBD1 (5 bases). Per germline, CDR1 LNHDA and CDR2 SQIVND (reference sequence). The V end was cut by 4 bases, the J end by 4 bases, with 11 bases between. This CDR3 is 14 amino acids long. The CDR3 DNA sequence: TGTGCCAGTAGTAGAGAGGGGAGGAATCAGCCCCAGCATTTT. Translation gives CASSREGRNQPQHF.

V and J are TRBV6-1 and TRBJ2-3; D is perhaps TRBD2 (6 bases). This CDR3 is built from 13 residues. With 2 bases removed from V and 4 bases from J, the gap between germline ends came to 7 bases. The germline V gene encodes CDR1 MNHNS and CDR2 SASEGT. CDR3 DNA sequence: TGTGCCAGCAGTGAATGGGGGGCAGATACGCAGTATTTT. Protein: CASSEWGADTQYF.